Below are 30 T cell receptor beta chains sequenced from a single sample in a study of shared clonotypes between healthy human individuals (dated by TCRdb to 2020 to 2021). Library construction relied on the immunoSEQ multiplex PCR assay. TCRdb limited this immuneACCESS table to in-frame rearrangements with V and J called. A share of clones is missing; checked studies link under half to unresolved V genes, and the rest is unexplained. This sample is represented by about 2.3 million clones; roughly 93% of them were singletons. The top ten clones comprise 0.39% of the sample. Material for sequencing was naive CD4+ T cells from PBMCs. The cell subset or site label on this specimen signifies: CD45RA+ positively selected. The receptors stem from a man between 18 and 35 years old in good health. Some clones in this sample may be carry-over from other donors' samples.

V is TRBV7-9 and J is TRBJ1-5, with D uncertain. The CDR3 contains 12 residues. The germline gives CDR1 SEHNR, CDR2 FQNEAQ (reference sequence). The V end was cut by 5 bases, the J end by 7 bases, with 9 bases between. In nucleotides, the CDR3 is TGTGCCAGCAGCGCGGGGAGCCAGCCCCAGCATTTT. Translation: CASSAGSQPQHF.

The chain combines TRBV19 with TRBJ2-3, with a weak D call TRBD2 (5 bases). Germline values: CDR1 LNHDA, CDR2 SQIVND (reference sequence). V lost 3 bases, J lost 6 bases, and 25 bases lay in between. This CDR3 region has 18 residues. The chain's CDR3 is CASSIILGVGAVTDTQYF. CDR3 nucleotide sequence: TGTGCCAGTAGTATTATACTCGGTGTGGGAGCAGTCACCGATACGCAGTATTTT.

The chain carries TRBV6-5 and TRBJ2-3; 7 nucleotides agree with TRBD2. This CDR3 contains 14 residues. With V trimmed by 6 bases and J by 4 bases, 7 bases remained unmatched. Looked up from germline, CDR1 is MNHEY and CDR2 is SVGAGI. CDR3 region: CASRRDRGADTQYF. DNA of the CDR3: TGTGCCAGCAGACGGGACCGGGGGGCAGATACGCAGTATTTT.

This clone was seen once. The sample carries other DNA sequences with the same CDR3. The chain recombines TRBV29-1 with TRBJ2-3, with TRBD2 matching 12 bases. V lost 5 bases, J lost 4 bases, and 4 bases stayed unmatched. Germline loops: CDR1 SQVTM, CDR2 ANQGSEA. The CDR3 covers 14 residues. The CDR3 region has the DNA TGCAGCGTTAGATCTAGCGGGAGGGCAGATACGCAGTATTTT. This codes for CSVRSSGRADTQYF.

This chain connects TRBV6-1 to TRBJ2-1; possible D gene TRBD2, 5 bases. The germline V gene encodes CDR1 MNHNS and CDR2 SASEGT. The CDR3 runs to 12 residues. V was trimmed by 6 bases and J by 9 bases, leaving 12 bases between them. CDR3 nucleotides: TGTGCCAGCAGCTTTTCAGAGGGTGAGCAGTTCTTC. Translation gives CASSFSEGEQFF.

This clone was recorded a few times. Additional DNA sequences in this sample encode the identical CDR3. The V and J genes are TRBV9 and TRBJ2-3, with TRBD2 matching 9 bases. This CDR3 has 15 amino acids. V trimming: 4 bases; J trimming: 1 base; junction bases outside the gene matches: 4. CDR1 and CDR2 from the germline V gene are SGDLS and YYNGEE. CDR3 region: CASSTRLAGTDTQYF. CDR3 bases: TGTGCCAGCAGCACCCGACTAGCGGGCACAGATACGCAGTATTTT.

The CDR3 spells CASSQDYREGNEQFF. CDR3 in DNA: TGCGCCAGCAGCCAAGACTACCGGGAAGGCAATGAGCAGTTCTTC. V and J are TRBV5-1 and TRBJ2-1; D is possibly TRBD2 (5 bases). The CDR3 has 15 amino acids. Trimming pared 4 bases from V and 6 bases from J, leaving 17 bases between. CDR1 is SGHRS, CDR2 YFSETQ, per germline. Based on the CDR3 plus reference TRBV5-1 and TRBJ2-1, the full variable domain is KAGVTQTPRYLIKTRGQQVTLSCSPISGHRSVSWYQQTPGQGLQFLFEYFSETQRNKGNFPGRFSGRQFSNSRSEMNVSTLELGDSALYLCASSQDYREGNEQFFGPGTRLTVL.

The V call is TRBV6-4, the J call TRBJ2-7; 10 bases fit TRBD1. The CDR3 is 13 amino acids. Per germline, CDR1 MRHNA and CDR2 SNTAGT. Trimming cost V 10 bases and J 5 bases; bases outside gene matches: 8. For the CDR3, the DNA is TGTGCCACCAACGTCGGGACAGGGGACGAGCAGTACTTC. It is translated as CATNVGTGDEQYF.

The chain links TRBV7-9 to TRBJ2-2; D tentatively fits TRBD1 or TRBD2 (5 bases each). The V gene's germline CDR1 is SEHNR and CDR2 FQNEAQ (reference sequence). Trimming cost V 6 bases and J 0 bases, with 20 bases left between them. The CDR3 spans 18 residues. The CDR3 is CASRGSELGAANTGELFF. As DNA, the CDR3 is TGTGCCAGCAGGGGGAGTGAACTTGGGGCTGCGAACACCGGGGAGCTGTTTTTT.

CDR3 in DNA: TGTGCCAGCAGCTCCAGCGGGAGAGTCACCTACGAGCAGTACTTC. Its translation is CASSSSGRVTYEQYF. The chain employs TRBV5-4 and TRBJ2-7; TRBD2 aligns across 8 bases. J lost 2 bases, V lost 3 bases, and 7 bases had no gene match. This CDR3 spans 15 amino acids. Germline V CDR1 and CDR2: SGHNT, YYREEE (reference sequence).

This chain links TRBV5-4 with TRBJ1-5; D is ambiguous. Germline values: CDR1 SGHNT, CDR2 YYREEE (reference sequence). The CDR3 is 17 residues long. Trimming removed 1 base from V and 2 bases from J, with 16 bases in between. The CDR3 spells CASSLWAGSVGNQPQHF. The CDR3 nucleotides are TGTGCCAGCAGCTTGTGGGCGGGCAGTGTCGGCAATCAGCCCCAGCATTTT.

The J gene is TRBJ2-1, the V gene TRBV18; 8 bases are a match to TRBD1. V lost 3 bases to trimming and J lost 6 bases; unmatched junction nucleotides: 10. CDR3 length: 16 amino acids. Germline values: CDR1 KGHSH, CDR2 LQKENI. The chain's CDR3 is CASSPGRDRYFNEQFF. The CDR3 DNA sequence: TGTGCCAGCTCACCCGGAAGGGACAGGTACTTCAATGAGCAGTTCTTC.

The gene calls are TRBV10-3 and TRBJ1-2; possibly TRBD1 for D (6 bases). Trimming removed 10 bases from V and 1 base from J, with 13 bases in between. Germline-derived CDR1 and CDR2 are ENHRY and SYGVKD. The CDR3 has 13 residues. CDR3 coding DNA: TGTGCCACCTCGGCAGGGGTTAACTATGGCTACACCTTC. This encodes CATSAGVNYGYTF.

The chain links TRBV29-1 to TRBJ2-3; D is ambiguous. CDR1 is SQVTM, CDR2 ANQGSEA, per germline. The V gene lost 8 bases and the J gene lost 1 base, with 13 bases spanning the gap. This CDR3 comprises 13 residues. The chain's CDR3 is CSPRQAGTDTQYF. CDR3 nucleotides: TGCAGCCCCCGGCAGGCGGGCACAGATACGCAGTATTTT.

The rearrangement links TRBV28 to TRBJ1-1; the match to TRBD1 covers 12 bases. V gave up 7 bases and J gave up 4 bases; unmatched junction bases: 13. The CDR3 has 17 residues. The germline gives CDR1 MDHEN, CDR2 SYDVKM. In DNA form, the CDR3 reads TGTGCCAGCACCCGCCGGGGGACAGGGGGCAGGCGCACTGAAGCTTTCTTT. Encoded protein: CASTRRGTGGRRTEAFF.

This sequence joins TRBV7-9 and TRBJ2-7; a weak D match, TRBD2 (6 bases). Germline values: CDR1 SEHNR, CDR2 FQNEAQ (reference sequence). This CDR3 region has 13 residues. Trimming removed 3 bases from V and 5 bases from J, with 11 bases in between. CDR3 loop: CASSFGTQDEQYF. For the CDR3, the DNA is TGTGCCAGCAGCTTTGGGACTCAGGACGAGCAGTACTTC.

This rearrangement joins TRBV10-2 to TRBJ1-1, with TRBD1 matching over 7 bases. With 3 bases clipped from V and 3 bases from J, the junction kept 4 bases outside the gene matches. Per germline, CDR1 WSHSY and CDR2 SAAADI. CDR3 length equals 14 residues. The CDR3 region is CASSDRGKDTEAFF. The DNA of the CDR3 is TGCGCCAGCAGTGACAGGGGGAAAGACACTGAAGCTTTCTTT.

The rearrangement links TRBV10-3 to TRBJ1-5; 10 positions match TRBD1. The CDR3 sequence is 17 residues long. Germline V gives CDR1 ENHRY, CDR2 SYGVKD. Trimming at V came to 0 bases and at J to 2 bases, leaving 4 bases not matched to a gene. Here the CDR3 DNA reads TGTGCCATCAGTGAGTCTTTAGGACAGGGGGGCAATCAGCCCCAGCATTTT. It yields the protein CAISESLGQGGNQPQHF.

This chain uses TRBV7-6 with TRBJ1-1; D gene uncertain. The V end was cut by 2 bases, the J end by 8 bases, with 12 bases between. The germline V gene has CDR1 SGHVS and CDR2 FNYEAQ. This CDR3 has 13 residues. Here the CDR3 reads CASSLRSGLEAFF. The CDR3, as DNA: TGTGCCAGCAGCTTAAGGTCAGGACTGGAAGCTTTCTTT.

This rearrangement joins TRBV11-2 to TRBJ1-5; D gene ambiguous. Germline assignment: CDR1 SGHAT and CDR2 FQNNGV. V lost 0 bases and J 0 bases, leaving 9 bases between the germline ends. The CDR3 contains 16 residues. Here the CDR3 DNA reads TGTGCCAGCAGCTTAGATTCCCCCGGTAGCAATCAGCCCCAGCATTTT. This encodes CASSLDSPGSNQPQHF.

The rearrangement links TRBV5-1 to TRBJ2-6, with TRBD2 as a possible D gene (7 bases). The length of the CDR3 is 17 residues. V lost 4 bases to trimming and J lost 1 base, with 15 bases between them. CDR1 SGHRS and CDR2 YFSETQ come from the germline V gene. The DNA for the CDR3 is TGCGCCAGCAGCCCCCTAGGGGGGGCTTCTGGGGCCAACGTCCTGACTTTC. Its translation is CASSPLGGASGANVLTF. Together with reference TRBV5-1 and TRBJ2-6, the CDR3 gives the full variable domain: KAGVTQTPRYLIKTRGQQVTLSCSPISGHRSVSWYQQTPGQGLQFLFEYFSETQRNKGNFPGRFSGRQFSNSRSEMNVSTLELGDSALYLCASSPLGGASGANVLTFGAGSRLTVL.

This clone has just one count. Other DNA sequences in the sample encode the same CDR3. The gene calls are TRBV7-2 and TRBJ1-4; 7 nucleotides line up with TRBD1. Unmatched junction bases numbered 6, after V lost 4 bases and J lost 7 bases. CDR1 and CDR2 (germline): SGHTA, FQGNSA. This CDR3 has 14 amino acids. Here the CDR3 reads CASSSRQGREKLFF. For the CDR3, the DNA is TGTGCCAGCAGCTCCCGACAGGGTCGTGAAAAACTGTTTTTT.

The J gene is TRBJ2-5, the V gene TRBV27; D gene uncertain. The CDR3 spans 15 residues. Germline assignment: CDR1 MNHEY and CDR2 SMNVEV (reference sequence). V gave up 2 bases and J gave up 5 bases, with 15 bases separating them. CDR3 in amino acids: CASSLRADRLETQYF. CDR3 DNA: TGTGCCAGCAGTTTAAGGGCTGATAGGTTGGAGACCCAGTACTTC.

The chain couples TRBV25-1 to TRBJ2-5; D is undetermined. Trimming shortened V by 3 bases and J by 5 bases, and 7 bases separated the two germline ends. The germline V gene has CDR1 MGHDK and CDR2 SYGVNS. This CDR3 has 12 amino acids. Here the CDR3 reads CASSDVLETQYF. CDR3 nucleotides: TGTGCCAGCAGTGATGTGTTGGAGACCCAGTACTTC.

The chain carries TRBV5-1 and TRBJ2-2; D might be TRBD2 (5 bases). The CDR3 is made up of 14 amino acids. CDR1 SGHRS and CDR2 YFSETQ come from the germline V gene. V dropped 5 bases and J dropped 3 bases, with 11 bases sitting between them. The CDR3 sequence is CASRGAAYTGELFF. The CDR3, as DNA: TGCGCCAGCAGGGGAGCAGCTTACACCGGGGAGCTGTTTTTT.

The genes are TRBV7-6 and TRBJ2-5; unclear D gene. The CDR3 spans 18 residues. V dropped 1 base and J dropped 0 bases, with 18 bases sitting between them. Germline loops: CDR1 SGHVS, CDR2 FNYEAQ. CDR3 bases: TGTGCCAGCAGCTTAGGACGACTTGTCGCAGGAAACCAAGAGACCCAGTACTTC. Protein sequence: CASSLGRLVAGNQETQYF. The entire variable domain, with the rest obtained from reference TRBV7-6 and TRBJ2-5, is as follows: GAGVSQSPRYKVTKRGQDVALRCDPISGHVSLYWYRQALGQGPEFLTYFNYEAQQDKSGLPNDRFSAERPEGSISTLTIQRTEQRDSAMYRCASSLGRLVAGNQETQYFGPGTRLLVL.

The chain links TRBV11-3 to TRBJ1-1, with 7 bases lining up with TRBD1. V shed 4 bases and J 4 bases; nucleotides not matched to a gene: 3. Germline values: CDR1 SGHNT, CDR2 YENEEA. The CDR3 runs to 13 residues. The CDR3 DNA follows: TGTGCCAGCAGCTCCGACAGGGTCACTGAAGCTTTCTTT. It is translated as CASSSDRVTEAFF.

This clone was seen once. The V and J genes are TRBV25-1 and TRBJ2-1, with TRBD2 matching 7 bases. J lost 1 base, V lost 6 bases, and 9 bases had no gene match. The length of the CDR3 is 16 residues. From germline, CDR1 is MGHDK and CDR2 SYGVNS. DNA for the CDR3: TGTGCCAGCAGCAAAGTGGGGGGGTATTCCTACAATGAGCAGTTCTTC. Translating it yields CASSKVGGYSYNEQFF.

This rearrangement joins TRBV14 to TRBJ1-1, with D uncertain. Trimming took 1 base from V and 5 from J, leaving 8 bases between them. The CDR3 has 13 residues. The germline V gene has CDR1 SGHDN and CDR2 FVKESK. CDR3 DNA sequence: TGTGCCAGCAGCCAAGGCCGTTGGACTGAAGCTTTCTTT. Its protein is CASSQGRWTEAFF.

This chain joins TRBV19 and TRBJ2-1, with a tentative D call TRBD2 (5 bases). The CDR3 covers 13 residues. Germline-derived CDR1 and CDR2 are LNHDA and SQIVND (reference sequence). Trimming shortened V by 1 base and J by 9 bases, and 10 bases separated the two germline ends. The DNA for the CDR3 is TGTGCCAGTAGTATAGTGAGGGTGGGTGAGCAGTTCTTC. This translates into CASSIVRVGEQFF.